This T cell receptor beta chain was sequenced for a study of T cell repertoires in cytomegalovirus infection. The V end lost 2 bases, the J end lost 2 bases, and 9 bases lay between the germline ends. The CDR3 extends over 14 amino acids. Notes on the study in general: The ex vivo response was dominated by HLA-C-restricted CMV-specific TCR beta clonotypes.

A single record per CDR3 protein comes from TCRdb applying MiXCR to the reads. The table includes roughly 150,000 distinct CDR3 sequences, about 20% detected once. This clonotype has at least ten counts. Its antigen is still unknown. The receptor was isolated from a human donor in good health (CMV status not recorded). Some clones in this sample may be carry-over from other donors' samples. The material sequenced was PBMCs. V gene TRBV12-3 or TRBV12-4 combines with J gene TRBJ1-2, with D perhaps TRBD1 (5 bases). The DNA of the CDR3 is TGTGCCAGCAGTTTACTAGGGACCAACTATGGCTACACCTTC. It yields the protein CASSLLGTNYGYTF.